Below, 32 T cell receptor beta chains from the same sample are listed, as sequenced in a study of blood T cell repertoires in COVID-19. The data were produced by immunoSEQ multiplex PCR, yet TCRdb's version contains in-frame clones alone and is incomplete. The table lists around 140,000 clones, more than 70% of them singletons. Source material: peripheral blood. The receptor source for this set is a human donor in a cohort sampled during active COVID-19.

The J gene is TRBJ1-4, the V gene TRBV7-2; D not resolved. The germline V gene has CDR1 SGHTA and CDR2 FQGNSA. The CDR3 spans 15 residues. Between the trimmed V and J ends, which lost 1 base and 4 bases, there was a span of 10 bases. The CDR3 nucleotides read TGTGCCAGCAGCTTAGTACCCGGGAGTAATGAAAAACTGTTTTTT. It is translated as CASSLVPGSNEKLFF.

The chain has TRBV7-9 and TRBJ2-3, with 8 bases fitting TRBD2. V dropped 1 base and J dropped 1; count of bases not matched to a gene: 7. The CDR3 loop spans 17 amino acids. Germline lookup yields CDR1 SEHNR and CDR2 FQNEAQ (reference sequence). CDR3 nucleotides: TGTGCCAGCAGCTTAGAGGTTGCGGGGGGTCGCACAGATACGCAGTATTTT. Protein product: CASSLEVAGGRTDTQYF.

The V call is TRBV5-5, the J call TRBJ1-6; 8 nucleotides match TRBD1. Germline CDR1 reads SGHKS; CDR2 reads YYEKEE (reference sequence). Unmatched junction bases numbered 7, after V lost 4 bases and J lost 10 bases. The CDR3 spans 14 residues. In DNA form, the CDR3 reads TGTGCCAGCAGCCCCGGACAGGGATCCTCACCCCTCCACTTT. Translation gives CASSPGQGSSPLHF.

Of note for this clone: This sample also contains other DNA sequences that code for the same CDR3. CDR3 sequence reads: CAWSVRGGRQPQHF. The CDR3 region has the DNA TGTGCCTGGAGTGTACGGGGGGGCAGGCAGCCCCAGCATTTT. V usage is TRBV30 and J usage is TRBJ1-5, with D maybe TRBD1 (6 bases). Between the trimmed V and J ends, which lost 0 bases and 7 bases, there was a span of 13 bases. The CDR3 consists of 14 residues. Germline V gene data show CDR1 as GTSNPN and CDR2 as SVGIG (reference sequence). Filled out from reference TRBV30 and TRBJ1-5, the complete variable domain reads SQTIHQWPATLVQPVGSPLSLECTVEGTSNPNLYWYRQAAGRGLQLLFYSVGIGQISSEVPQNLSASRPQDRQFILSSKKLLLSDSGFYLCAWSVRGGRQPQHFGDGTRLSIL.

The DNA for the CDR3 is TGTGCCAGCAGCCCCAAGAGCTCTGGGGCCAACGTCCTGACTTTC. Translated, it gives CASSPKSSGANVLTF. This chain connects TRBV5-4 to TRBJ2-6; D unresolved. V was pared by 4 bases and J by 0 bases, with 8 bases between. Germline V gene sequence: CDR1 SGHNT, CDR2 YYREEE (reference sequence). The CDR3 length is 15 residues.

This clone was picked up one time. This chain links TRBV6-6 with TRBJ1-1, with 10 bases identical to TRBD1. Germline loops: CDR1 MNHNY, CDR2 SVGAGI (reference sequence). The junction had 8 bases not matched to a gene; V was cut back by 6 bases and J by 10 bases. This CDR3 spans 13 amino acids. CDR3 in DNA: TGTGCCAGCAGCTTACCGGGACAGGGGTTAGCTTTCTTT. The encoded protein is CASSLPGQGLAFF.

This chain joins TRBV5-1 and TRBJ1-4; TRBD1 matches 7 bases. Germline trimming cut 3 bases from V and 4 bases from J; bases unmatched to any gene: 9. Germline V gives CDR1 SGHRS, CDR2 YFSETQ. The CDR3 totals 16 residues. Here the CDR3 DNA reads TGCGCCAGCAGCTCGAATCCGGGACAGATTAATGAAAAACTGTTTTTT. This translates into CASSSNPGQINEKLFF. Drawing the rest from reference TRBV5-1 and TRBJ1-4, the complete variable domain is KAGVTQTPRYLIKTRGQQVTLSCSPISGHRSVSWYQQTPGQGLQFLFEYFSETQRNKGNFPGRFSGRQFSNSRSEMNVSTLELGDSALYLCASSSNPGQINEKLFFGSGTQLSVL.

The rearrangement joins TRBV12-3 or TRBV12-4 to TRBJ2-1, with TRBD1 as a possible D gene (6 bases). The length of the CDR3 is 13 residues. V lost 1 base and J 10 bases, leaving 11 bases between the germline ends. CDR3 sequence reads: CASSLDRAEEQFF. The DNA of the CDR3 is TGTGCCAGCAGTTTAGACAGGGCTGAGGAGCAGTTCTTC.

In this sample, this clone turned up once. CDR3 region: CASSETGRGTEAFF. The CDR3, as DNA: TGTGCCAGCAGCGAGACAGGGCGAGGCACTGAAGCTTTCTTT. The gene calls are TRBV7-6 and TRBJ1-1, with TRBD1 matching 7 bases. Trimming took 5 bases from V and 4 from J; bases not matched to a gene: 7. Looked up from germline, CDR1 is SGHVS and CDR2 is FNYEAQ. The CDR3 has 14 residues.

CDR3 amino acids: CAISEPSQGSGNTIYF. CDR3 DNA sequence: TGTGCCATCAGTGAGCCCAGTCAGGGTTCTGGAAACACCATATATTTT. The J gene is TRBJ1-3, the V gene TRBV10-3, with a weak D call TRBD1 (5 bases). Per germline, CDR1 ENHRY and CDR2 SYGVKD. The CDR3 runs 16 residues. Trimming took 2 bases from V and 1 from J, leaving 12 bases between them.

J is TRBJ1-2 and V is TRBV5-1, with TRBD1 matching over 7 bases. This CDR3 spans 15 amino acids. V was clipped by 0 bases and J by 2 bases; unmatched bases: 4. Germline assignment: CDR1 SGHRS and CDR2 YFSETQ. The CDR3 sequence is CASSLEVRGNYGYTF. CDR3 bases: TGCGCCAGCAGCTTGGAGGTCAGGGGGAACTATGGCTACACCTTC.

This chain uses TRBV19 with TRBJ1-5; D is possibly TRBD1 (5 bases). CDR3 length: 15 amino acids. Germline CDR1 reads LNHDA; CDR2 reads SQIVND (reference sequence). Trimming stripped 6 bases from V and 0 bases from J, with 12 bases between. Here the CDR3 reads CASSTRDSSNQPQHF. DNA for the CDR3: TGTGCCAGTAGCACTCGGGACTCTAGCAATCAGCCCCAGCATTTT.

This sequence joins TRBV15 and TRBJ1-2; D unclear. There are 12 residues in the CDR3. Trimming removed 0 bases from V and 8 bases from J, with 7 bases in between. Germline CDR1 reads LNHNV; CDR2 reads YYDKDF (reference sequence). Written as DNA, the CDR3 is TGTGCCACCAGCAGAGACGGCAGGGGCTACACCTTC. This translates into CATSRDGRGYTF.

The chain combines TRBV19 with TRBJ2-7, with 7 nucleotides matching TRBD1. The CDR3 is made up of 14 amino acids. The germline V gene encodes CDR1 LNHDA and CDR2 SQIVND (reference sequence). Unmatched junction bases numbered 5, after V lost 4 bases and J lost 2 bases. CDR3 DNA sequence: TGTGCCAGTAGTACCCGGGACAGACCCTACGAGCAGTACTTC. It encodes CASSTRDRPYEQYF.

This clone was observed a single time. The V gene is TRBV11-3, the J gene TRBJ2-5; 11 bases are a match to TRBD1. V shed 5 bases and J 4 bases; nucleotides not matched to a gene: 6. Germline-derived CDR1 and CDR2 are SGHNT and YENEEA. The CDR3 consists of 15 residues. CDR3 in amino acids: CASSPGTGGAETQYF. CDR3 nucleotide sequence: TGTGCCAGCAGCCCGGGGACAGGGGGAGCAGAGACCCAGTACTTC.

The chain combines TRBV7-3 with TRBJ1-1; possible D gene TRBD1, 5 bases. The germline V gene has CDR1 SGHTA and CDR2 FQGTGA. The CDR3 totals 14 residues. V was shortened by 5 bases and J by 0 bases, with 10 bases between the two germline ends. CDR3 DNA: TGTGCCAGCAGCCAAACAGGAATGAACACTGAAGCTTTCTTT. Translated: CASSQTGMNTEAFF.

The V and J genes are TRBV2 and TRBJ1-5; D possibly corresponds to TRBD1 (6 bases). Germline CDR1 and CDR2: SNHLY and FYNNEI. The germline V and J ends were trimmed by 6 bases and 4 bases, with 10 bases remaining between them. The CDR3 runs to 13 residues. Written as DNA, the CDR3 is TGTGCCAGCAGAAAGGGGGTGAATCAGCCCCAGCATTTT. It is translated as CASRKGVNQPQHF.

The chain recombines TRBV2 with TRBJ1-1; D is possibly TRBD1 (6 bases). This CDR3 has 14 residues. V lost 6 bases and J lost 0, with 11 bases in between. Germline V gives CDR1 SNHLY, CDR2 FYNNEI. The CDR3 DNA sequence: TGTGCCAGCAGGCTTGACAGGATGAACACTGAAGCTTTCTTT. Its protein product is CASRLDRMNTEAFF.

This chain uses TRBV19 with TRBJ1-2, with 11 bases fitting TRBD1. CDR3 length equals 14 residues. Germline trimming cut 6 bases from V and 0 bases from J; bases unmatched to any gene: 0. Germline CDR1 is LNHDA and CDR2 is SQIVND (reference sequence). In DNA, the CDR3 is TGTGCCAGTAGGGGACAGGGGGCTAACTATGGCTACACCTTC. This encodes CASRGQGANYGYTF.

CDR3 amino acids: CASSTPDRGRWYEQFF. CDR3 DNA: TGTGCCAGCAGTACCCCCGACAGGGGGCGCTGGTATGAGCAGTTCTTC. V usage is TRBV27 and J usage is TRBJ2-1, with 10 bases aligning to TRBD1. Per the germline V gene, CDR1 is MNHEY and CDR2 is SMNVEV (reference sequence). This CDR3 comprises 16 residues. The V segment lost 5 bases and the J segment 8 bases; nucleotides outside the gene matches: 12.

This rearrangement joins TRBV10-2 to TRBJ1-1, with D perhaps TRBD1 (6 bases). The germline V gene has CDR1 WSHSY and CDR2 SAAADI. With 5 bases removed from V and 5 bases from J, the gap between germline ends came to 18 bases. The CDR3 spans 15 residues. CDR3 sequence: CASSPRGFSGTEAFF. The CDR3 coding sequence is TGCGCCAGCAGTCCTAGGGGGTTTAGTGGAACTGAAGCTTTCTTT.

The chain is built from TRBV2 and TRBJ2-3, with TRBD2 matching over 9 bases. Trimming cost V 3 bases and J 3 bases; bases outside gene matches: 1. From germline, CDR1 is SNHLY and CDR2 FYNNEI. The CDR3 loop spans 14 amino acids. The CDR3 is CASSEGLATDTQYF. The CDR3 bases are TGTGCCAGCAGTGAGGGACTAGCTACAGATACGCAGTATTTT.

V gene TRBV4-3 combines with J gene TRBJ2-2; weak D call: TRBD2 (6 bases). Trimming took off 0 bases at V and 2 bases at J, with 10 bases between the two ends. The CDR3 has 16 amino acids. The germline V gene encodes CDR1 LGHNA and CDR2 YSLEER. In nucleotides, the CDR3 is TGCGCCAGCAGCCAAGATGCGCGGGGAAACACCGGGGAGCTGTTTTTT. It translates to CASSQDARGNTGELFF.

This clone was seen once. V gene TRBV29-1 combines with J gene TRBJ1-2; D is undetermined. The germline CDR1 and CDR2 sequences are SQVTM and ANQGSEA. CDR3 length: 10 amino acids. Trimming cost V 4 bases and J 8 bases, with 8 bases left between them. CDR3 bases: TGCAGCGTTGGCGATTCGGGCTACACCTTC. Protein product: CSVGDSGYTF. The entire variable domain, with the rest obtained from reference TRBV29-1 and TRBJ1-2, is as follows: SAVISQKPSRDICQRGTSLTIQCQVDSQVTMMFWYRQQPGQSLTLIATANQGSEATYESGFVIDKFPISRPNLTFSTLTVSNMSPEDSSIYLCSVGDSGYTFGSGTRLTVV.

This chain connects TRBV25-1 to TRBJ2-1, with 10 bases matching TRBD2. The V segment lost 6 bases and the J segment 0 bases; nucleotides outside the gene matches: 2. Germline-derived CDR1 and CDR2 are MGHDK and SYGVNS. The CDR3 totals 15 residues. The CDR3 DNA reads as TGTGCCAGCAGCGCTAGCGGGGGCTCCTACAATGAGCAGTTCTTC. Translated, it gives CASSASGGSYNEQFF.

The CDR3 sequence is CASSQVPPRLNQPQHF. The DNA of the CDR3 is TGCGCCAGCAGCCAAGTCCCACCTAGGCTCAATCAGCCCCAGCATTTT. The chain is built from TRBV4-1 and TRBJ1-5; unclear D gene. The CDR3 consists of 16 residues. With 1 base removed from V and 3 bases from J, the gap between germline ends came to 13 bases. CDR1 and CDR2 (germline): MGHRA, YSYEKL.

The chain carries TRBV6-2 or TRBV6-3 and TRBJ2-1, with 7 bases aligning to TRBD2. CDR1 and CDR2 from the germline V gene are MNHEY and SVGEGT. The CDR3 consists of 12 residues. V was clipped by 5 bases and J by 12 bases; unmatched bases: 7. In DNA, the CDR3 is TGTGCCAGCAGTCTAGCGGCCCGGGGGCAGTTCTTC. Residues: CASSLAARGQFF.

V is TRBV6-5 and J is TRBJ2-5, with TRBD1 identical over 9 bases. The CDR3 runs 14 residues. Germline CDR1 reads MNHEY; CDR2 reads SVGAGI. V shed 7 bases and J 5 bases; nucleotides not matched to a gene: 8. CDR3 in DNA: TGTGCCAGCAACCCGACAGGGGGACGGGAGACCCAGTACTTC. This gives the protein CASNPTGGRETQYF.

This chain uses TRBV29-1 with TRBJ2-7, with D possibly matching TRBD1 (7 bases). The CDR3 has 13 amino acids. Germline lookup yields CDR1 SQVTM and CDR2 ANQGSEA. Between the trimmed V and J ends, which lost 3 bases and 1 base, there was a span of 10 bases. CDR3 amino acids: CSVEAGGSYEQYF. CDR3 sequence (DNA): TGCAGCGTTGAGGCAGGGGGGTCCTACGAGCAGTACTTC.

The V and J genes are TRBV6-2 or TRBV6-3 and TRBJ1-5, with TRBD1 identical over 7 bases. The germline V gene encodes CDR1 MNHEY and CDR2 SVGEGT. The CDR3 sequence is 17 residues long. Trimming took 6 bases from V and 1 from J; bases not matched to a gene: 12. CDR3 in DNA: TGTGCCAGCAGCCGCCACCCAACAGGGGCGAGCAATCAGCCCCAGCATTTT. Its protein product is CASSRHPTGASNQPQHF.

The V and J genes are TRBV5-1 and TRBJ1-3; D unclear. V was shortened by 5 bases and J by 0 bases, with 9 bases between the two germline ends. The germline gives CDR1 SGHRS, CDR2 YFSETQ. The CDR3 runs 14 residues. As DNA, the CDR3 is TGCGCCAGCAGGAATTCGGTCTCTGGAAACACCATATATTTT. The encoded protein is CASRNSVSGNTIYF.

The gene calls are TRBV5-6 and TRBJ2-7, with TRBD1 identical over 8 bases. Germline assignment: CDR1 SGHDT and CDR2 YYEEEE. There are 13 residues in the CDR3. V trimming: 2 bases; J trimming: 6 bases; junction bases outside the gene matches: 4. CDR3 in DNA: TGTGCCAGCAGCTTCATAACAGGGGGCGAGCAGTACTTC. Translating gives CASSFITGGEQYF. The complete variable domain, with remaining parts taken from reference TRBV5-6 and TRBJ2-7, reads DAGVTQSPTHLIKTRGQQVTLRCSPKSGHDTVSWYQQALGQGPQFIFQYYEEEERQRGNFPDRFSGHQFPNYSSELNVNALLLGDSALYLCASSFITGGEQYFGPGTRLTVT.